This T cell receptor beta chain came from a study of T cell changes during pregnancy in multiple sclerosis (dated by TCRdb to the late 2010s). General notes on the study: The study looked at changes in the T cell repertoire across pregnancy in women with multiple sclerosis.

At the junction V is shortened by 8 bases and J by 0 bases, with 20 bases in between. The CDR3 contains 16 residues, cysteine and phenylalanine counted. The sequence is cut down to CDR3 DNA, 48 bases in frame from base 1. CDR1 and CDR2 were assigned from the germline V gene (reference sequence) as LNHNV and YYDKDF. In the case of this clone: Its antigen remains unidentified. Per-base quality was not reported, and no clone a single base away is much larger than it.

Libraries were prepared through the immunoSEQ multiplex PCR assay. TCRdb stores this immuneACCESS table with in-frame sequences only. Part of the clones is absent; in the studies checked, under half of the shortfall reflects unresolved V genes, and no reason is known for the rest. The sample yields 55,000 to 70,000 clones; around 91% were counted once. Approximately 1.5% of the sample is held by the ten biggest clonotypes. Source: peripheral blood, taken in the third trimester of pregnancy. The clonotype originates from a female donor in good health, enrolled as a control in a pregnancy study. The chain employs TRBV15 and TRBJ2-7; TRBD2 is perhaps the D gene, given 5 matching bases. The sequenced DNA: TGTGCCACCCAACCCGGGCAGGCCGAGGGCTCCTACGAGCAGTACTTC. The translation is CATQPGQAEGSYEQYF.